These 25 T cell receptor beta chains came from one sample sequenced in a study of blood T cell repertoires in COVID-19. Profiled with immunoSEQ multiplex PCR; TCRdb holds only in-frame clones, not every one. The sample includes roughly 120,000 clones, roughly 70% of them seen just once. Sequencing used peripheral blood. The receptors here all came from a human donor with acute or convalescent COVID-19. The donor label of this sample is uncertain.

The rearrangement links TRBV11-2 to TRBJ1-4; TRBD1 matches at 10 bases. This CDR3 contains 13 residues. Germline V gene sequence: CDR1 SGHAT, CDR2 FQNNGV. V shed 5 bases, J shed 11 bases, and the junction held 5 bases outside the gene matches. The CDR3 bases are TGTGCCAGCAGCGGGACGACAGGGGGCAAACTGTTTTTT. It translates to CASSGTTGGKLFF.

The V gene is TRBV30, the J gene TRBJ1-6; 7 positions agree with TRBD1. CDR1 and CDR2 from the germline V gene are GTSNPN and SVGIG (reference sequence). J was trimmed by 4 bases and V by 1 base; bases with no gene match: 4. The CDR3 loop spans 15 amino acids. The CDR3 region has the DNA TGTGCCTGGAGTGCCCGGACAGGTTATAATTCACCCCTCCACTTT. Residues: CAWSARTGYNSPLHF.

V is TRBV7-6 and J is TRBJ2-2; D is perhaps TRBD2 (6 bases). CDR1 is SGHVS, CDR2 FNYEAQ, per germline. Trimming removed 6 bases at V and 2 bases at J, with 19 bases between. The CDR3 extends over 17 amino acids. CDR3 DNA sequence: TGTGCCAGCAGGCCCCCCTTAGCGGAACGAAACACCGGGGAGCTGTTTTTT. This codes for CASRPPLAERNTGELFF.

This chain uses TRBV10-3 with TRBJ2-3; D remains unclear. This CDR3 is built from 12 residues. CDR1 is ENHRY and CDR2 is SYGVKD in the germline V gene. Trimming stripped 2 bases from V and 5 bases from J, with 5 bases between. DNA for the CDR3: TGTGCCATCAGTGAGCAACAAGATACGCAGTATTTT. This codes for CAISEQQDTQYF.

The chain couples TRBV7-2 to TRBJ2-1; D is unresolved. The CDR3 loop spans 16 amino acids. V lost 1 base and J lost 3, with 13 bases in between. Per germline, CDR1 SGHTA and CDR2 FQGNSA. The CDR3 DNA is TGTGCCAGCAGCTTAGAGGCGACTTCGTACTACAATGAGCAGTTCTTC. This translates into CASSLEATSYYNEQFF.

Remarks on this clone: Compared with germline, one end of the junction differs, possibly owing to a read error. This sequence joins TRBV7-7 and TRBJ2-3; 7 nucleotides agree with TRBD1. The CDR3 contains 14 residues. CDR1 and CDR2 (germline): SSHAT, FNYEAQ (reference sequence). The CDR3 coding sequence is TGTGCTAGCAGCTCGGGCTCGGGACAGAATACGCAGTATTTT. Its translation is CASSSGSGQNTQYF. The variable domain in full, completed from reference TRBV7-7 and TRBJ2-3, reads GAGVSQSPRYKVTKRGQDVTLRCDPISSHATLYWYQQALGQGPEFLTYFNYEAQPDKSGLPSDRFSAERPEGSISTLTIQRTEQRDSAMYRCASSSGSGQNTQYFGPGTRLTVL.

The chain is built from TRBV7-8 and TRBJ1-5; perhaps TRBD1 as D (6 bases). Trimming cost V 1 base and J 2 bases, with 15 bases left between them. The CDR3 length is 17 residues. Germline CDR1 reads SGHVS; CDR2 reads FQNEAQ. CDR3 sequence: CASSLEQGRSGNQPQHF. The CDR3 coding sequence is TGTGCCAGCAGCTTAGAACAGGGACGAAGCGGCAATCAGCCCCAGCATTTT.

The rearrangement links TRBV24-1 to TRBJ1-2; 7 bases match TRBD1. CDR3 length: 13 amino acids. With 4 bases clipped from V and 5 bases from J, the junction kept 3 bases outside the gene matches. CDR1 and CDR2 (germline): KGHDR, SFDVKD. CDR3 sequence (DNA): TGTGCCACCAGTGAGGGGACAGCATATGGCTACACCTTC. This sequence encodes CATSEGTAYGYTF.

This clone was counted many times. The rearrangement uses TRBV9 and TRBJ1-2; D call uncertain. Trimming removed 3 bases from V and 7 bases from J, with 16 bases in between. CDR3 size: 14 residues. Germline CDR1 is SGDLS and CDR2 is YYNGEE. As DNA, the CDR3 is TGTGCCAGCAGCGACCGGGATAGACGGCGTGGCTACACCTTC. Amino acid sequence: CASSDRDRRRGYTF. Looking up the rest from reference TRBV9 and TRBJ1-2 gives the full variable domain: DSGVTQTPKHLITATGQRVTLRCSPRSGDLSVYWYQQSLDQGLQFLIQYYNGEERAKGNILERFSAQQFPDLHSELNLSSLELGDSALYFCASSDRDRRRGYTFGSGTRLTVV.

This clone was detected once. The chain carries TRBV9 and TRBJ2-5, with D unresolved. CDR1 SGDLS and CDR2 YYNGEE come from the germline V gene. V was cut by 0 bases and J by 2 bases, with 5 bases left in between. The CDR3 is 13 amino acids. CDR3 nucleotides: TGTGCCAGCAGCGTAGATCCTCAAGAGACCCAGTACTTC. Its protein is CASSVDPQETQYF.

Notes on this clone: This may be a read error, as it is one base from a much larger clone. The J gene is TRBJ1-6, the V gene TRBV11-2, with 9 positions matching TRBD1. Germline assignment: CDR1 SGHAT and CDR2 FQNNGV. V was pared by 5 bases and J by 8 bases, with 4 bases of the junction left unmatched. The CDR3 is made up of 14 amino acids. CDR3 protein: CASSPGQGYSPLHF. The DNA for the CDR3 is TGTGCCAGCAGCCCGGGACAGGGCTATTCACCCCTCCACTTT.

The chain recombines TRBV9 with TRBJ2-3; 9 positions match TRBD2. The CDR3 spans 18 residues. CDR1 and CDR2 from the germline V gene are SGDLS and YYNGEE. Trimming cost V 4 bases and J 4 bases; bases outside gene matches: 16. Here the CDR3 reads CASSTRGSAGGGPDTQYF. CDR3 DNA: TGTGCCAGCAGCACCCGTGGGTCGGCGGGGGGGGGACCAGATACGCAGTATTTT.

The rearrangement uses TRBV19 and TRBJ1-4; no clear D. The germline V gene encodes CDR1 LNHDA and CDR2 SQIVND (reference sequence). V lost 4 bases and J lost 5, with 5 bases in between. The CDR3 loop spans 12 amino acids. The CDR3 coding sequence is TGTGCCAGTAGTAAATTAAATGAAAAACTGTTTTTT. Translating it yields CASSKLNEKLFF.

V usage is TRBV5-6 and J usage is TRBJ2-5, with 8 bases lining up with TRBD1. Germline V gene data show CDR1 as SGHDT and CDR2 as YYEEEE. V trimming: 5 bases; J trimming: 9 bases; junction bases outside the gene matches: 24. The CDR3 is 18 amino acids. CDR3: CASSSNPVQGALGFPQYF. CDR3 nucleotide sequence: TGTGCCAGCAGTTCGAATCCGGTCCAGGGGGCGCTGGGTTTTCCCCAGTACTTC.

The chain joins TRBV7-9 to TRBJ2-1, with D possibly TRBD1 on 6 matching bases. The V and J ends lost 5 bases and 7 bases respectively, with 18 bases between them. CDR3 length equals 15 residues. The germline V gene encodes CDR1 SEHNR and CDR2 FQNEAQ (reference sequence). The CDR3 sequence is CASSLSAGVRNEQFF. CDR3 nucleotide sequence: TGTGCCAGCAGCCTAAGCGCAGGGGTTCGGAATGAGCAGTTCTTC.

The V gene is TRBV12-5, the J gene TRBJ1-3, with TRBD1 as a possible D gene (6 bases). Germline V gene data show CDR1 as LGHNT and CDR2 as FRNRAP. V was cut by 0 bases and J by 0 bases, with 12 bases left in between. The CDR3 contains 17 residues. In DNA, the CDR3 is TGTGCTAGTGGTTTGGTACAGGGCGGCGTCTCTGGAAACACCATATATTTT. It yields the protein CASGLVQGGVSGNTIYF.

The genes are TRBV7-9 and TRBJ1-3; D is unresolved. The germline V and J ends were trimmed by 0 bases and 0 bases, with 6 bases remaining between them. The CDR3 runs 15 residues. Germline lookup yields CDR1 SEHNR and CDR2 FQNEAQ (reference sequence). The CDR3, as DNA: TGTGCCAGCAGCTTAGCAGTCAGCTCTGGAAACACCATATATTTT. As protein: CASSLAVSSGNTIYF.

The V gene is TRBV29-1, the J gene TRBJ2-5; TRBD1 aligns across 9 bases. This CDR3 comprises 13 residues. The germline V gene encodes CDR1 SQVTM and CDR2 ANQGSEA. V shed 7 bases, J shed 5 bases, and the junction held 8 bases outside the gene matches. CDR3 in DNA: TGCAGCGGGGGCGGGACAGGGCAGGAGACCCAGTACTTC. Amino acids: CSGGGTGQETQYF.

The J gene is TRBJ2-7, the V gene TRBV27; D is unclear. V lost 4 bases and J 7 bases, leaving 14 bases between the germline ends. Germline V gives CDR1 MNHEY, CDR2 SMNVEV (reference sequence). The CDR3 extends over 13 amino acids. The CDR3 here is CASSSPLSSEQYV. CDR3 nucleotide sequence: TGTGCCAGCAGTTCCCCTTTGAGCTCGGAGCAGTACGTC.

J is TRBJ1-5 and V is TRBV4-2, with D possibly TRBD1 on 5 matching bases. Germline CDR1 and CDR2: LGHNA and YNFKEQ. V lost 5 bases to trimming and J lost 2 bases, with 19 bases between them. CDR3 length: 17 amino acids. CDR3 sequence reads: CASSTLGGRVGNQPQHF. In DNA, the CDR3 is TGTGCCAGCAGCACCTTGGGGGGAAGGGTCGGCAATCAGCCCCAGCATTTT.

The chain recombines TRBV5-1 with TRBJ2-2, with 15 bases aligning to TRBD2. This CDR3 is 19 amino acids long. V lost 5 bases, J lost 4 bases, and 12 bases stayed unmatched. From germline, CDR1 is SGHRS and CDR2 YFSETQ. The chain's CDR3 is CASSRDGLAGGRLTGELFF. In DNA, the CDR3 is TGCGCCAGCAGTCGGGACGGACTAGCGGGGGGGCGTCTCACCGGGGAGCTGTTTTTT. Complete variable domain (other parts from reference TRBV5-1 and TRBJ2-2): KAGVTQTPRYLIKTRGQQVTLSCSPISGHRSVSWYQQTPGQGLQFLFEYFSETQRNKGNFPGRFSGRQFSNSRSEMNVSTLELGDSALYLCASSRDGLAGGRLTGELFFGEGSRLTVL.

This clone was picked up a small number of times. This chain joins TRBV28 and TRBJ2-5; tentative D call: TRBD2 (7 bases). Trimming shortened V by 8 bases and J by 6 bases, and 19 bases separated the two germline ends. The V gene's germline CDR1 is MDHEN and CDR2 SYDVKM. The CDR3 totals 14 residues. The CDR3: CASSGGGRVKTQYF. The DNA of the CDR3 is TGTGCCAGCTCTGGGGGGGGCCGGGTGAAGACCCAGTACTTC.

The genes are TRBV27 and TRBJ2-3; D gene unclear. The CDR3 is 13 residues long. Trimming took off 2 bases at V and 6 bases at J, with 9 bases between the two ends. The germline gives CDR1 MNHEY, CDR2 SMNVEV (reference sequence). The CDR3 bases are TGTGCCAGCAGTTTAGACCAAGCGGATACGCAGTATTTT. Its translation is CASSLDQADTQYF.

The chain recombines TRBV15 with TRBJ1-2; D not resolved. Trimming shortened V by 3 bases and J by 4 bases, and 15 bases separated the two germline ends. Germline-derived CDR1 and CDR2 are LNHNV and YYDKDF (reference sequence). The CDR3 extends over 15 amino acids. The CDR3 nucleotides read TGTGCCACCAGCAGTCAGAGGGTGGGTAGCTATGGCTACACCTTC. It translates to CATSSQRVGSYGYTF.

The CDR3 reads CASSLNGGMNTEAFF. The CDR3 DNA reads as TGCGCCAGCAGCTTGAATGGGGGGATGAACACTGAAGCTTTCTTT. V gene TRBV5-1 combines with J gene TRBJ1-1, with D possibly matching TRBD1 (5 bases). V lost 1 base and J 0 bases, leaving 10 bases between the germline ends. Germline V gives CDR1 SGHRS, CDR2 YFSETQ. CDR3 length: 15 residues.